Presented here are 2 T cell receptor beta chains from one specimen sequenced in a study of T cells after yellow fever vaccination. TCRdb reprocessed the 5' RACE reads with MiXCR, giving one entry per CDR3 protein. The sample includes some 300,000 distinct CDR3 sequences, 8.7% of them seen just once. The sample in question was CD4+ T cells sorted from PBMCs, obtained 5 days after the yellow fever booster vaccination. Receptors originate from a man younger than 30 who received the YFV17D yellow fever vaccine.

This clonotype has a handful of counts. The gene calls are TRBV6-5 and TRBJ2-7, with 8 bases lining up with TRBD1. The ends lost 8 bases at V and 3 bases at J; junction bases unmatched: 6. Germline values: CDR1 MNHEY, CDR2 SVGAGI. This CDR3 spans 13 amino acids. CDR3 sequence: CASRQGYIYEQYF. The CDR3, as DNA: TGTGCCAGCCGACAGGGGTACATCTACGAGCAGTACTTC.

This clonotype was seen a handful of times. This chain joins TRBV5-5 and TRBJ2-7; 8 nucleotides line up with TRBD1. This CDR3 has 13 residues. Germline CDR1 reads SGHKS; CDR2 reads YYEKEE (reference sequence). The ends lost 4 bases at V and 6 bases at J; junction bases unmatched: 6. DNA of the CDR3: TGTGCCAGCAGCAGGACCACAGGGGGCGAGCAGTACTTC. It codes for CASSRTTGGEQYF.